Reported below is one T cell receptor (beta chain). Its matching antigen is unknown. This sample's treatment: around 19 received Ad26.COV2.S at low or high dose, single or two shots; 5 received placebo; per-sample allocation not given. Following the first vaccine or placebo injection, samples were taken on day 63. This sample is drawn from a study of Ad26.COV2.S vaccination and SARS-CoV-2 variants. Background on the study: A participant enrolled in the COV1001 Ad26.COV2.S trial arm provided the sample.

This CDR3 region has 16 residues. CDR1 and CDR2 (germline): SGHAT, FQNNGV. With 2 bases clipped from V and 3 bases from J, the junction kept 7 bases outside the gene matches. Study outcomes and limitations: Using TCR breadth and depth analyses may have led to underestimated total T cell responses. Vaccine and placebo groups showed comparable non-spike TCR breadth.

The method was immunoSEQ multiplex PCR; TCRdb's version includes in-frame clones alone and lacks a portion of them. Of about 680,000 clones in the sample, roughly 90% are singletons; the top ten hold over 1.3%. Specimen: peripheral blood, collected in a trial of Ad26.COV2.S vaccine versus placebo. The receptor's source is a person aged 18 to 59 who received the Ad26.COV2.S COVID-19 vaccine or a placebo. The chain is built from TRBV11-2 and TRBJ2-7; TRBD2 matches at 10 bases. The CDR3 DNA reads TGTGCCAGCAGCTTAAGCGATCTAGCGGGAGTCTACGAGCAGTACTTC. It translates to CASSLSDLAGVYEQYF. Together with reference TRBV11-2 and TRBJ2-7, the CDR3 gives the full variable domain: EAGVAQSPRYKIIEKRQSVAFWCNPISGHATLYWYQQILGQGPKLLIQFQNNGVVDDSQLPKDRFSAERLKGVDSTLKIQPAKLEDSAVYLCASSLSDLAGVYEQYFGPGTRLTVT.